The sequence of this T cell receptor (beta chain) was determined in a study of OX40 agonist ivuxolimab in advanced cancers. Regarding the study in general: Ivuxolimab was a fully human IgG2 agonistic monoclonal antibody targeting the costimulatory receptor OX40 (CD134). Intravenous ivuxolimab was administered to patients every 2 weeks at six dose levels: 0.01, 0.1, 0.3, 1.5, 3 and 10 mg/kg. Of the 50 to 55 dose-escalation patients, hepatocellular carcinoma was present in approximately 20, melanoma in around 15, renal cell carcinoma in 9 and head and neck cancer in 9. In the dose-escalation cohort, 75% to 90% of patients were male, and the mean age was around 65 years with a range of roughly 20 to 80. Patients were allowed to have had prior anti-PD-1, anti-PD-L1 or anti-CTLA-4 therapy, and 40% of the dose-escalation patients had been treated with checkpoint inhibitors. Partial responses occurred in three dose-escalation patients, of whom one had hepatocellular carcinoma and two had cutaneous melanoma. Peripheral TCRbeta sequencing aimed to test whether ivuxolimab altered TCR sequence diversity and caused clonal T-cell expansion. The paper covers the monotherapy dose-escalation part of the phase I ivuxolimab trial, which included N = 52 patients.

The trial excluded patients who had a history of autoimmune disease or who were on systemic immunosuppression. In every dose cohort, peripheral blood was drawn for TCR sequencing at baseline, cycle 4 day 1, and cycle 7 day 1. Samples came from an open-label, multicenter, first-in-human phase I dose-escalation trial of ivuxolimab. Adults with locally advanced or metastatic melanoma, renal cell, hepatocellular, or head and neck squamous cell carcinoma were enrolled in the trial. Before TCR sequencing, CD4+ and CD8+ T cells were separately sorted from peripheral blood. As concerns this clone: It lacks a known antigen. Qualities for individual bases were not recorded, and no much larger clone is one base off.

What the work shows at the level of the full study, not this receptor alone: The antigen specificity of the clonally expanded peripheral T cells was not determined. On average, CD8+ T cells showed more expanded clones than CD4+ T cells after ivuxolimab. Partial responders in the 0.1-3.0 mg/kg groups had among the lowest normalized peripheral clonal expansion, especially among CD8+ T cells. At doses from 0.1 to 3.0 mg/kg, clonal expansion was seen in both CD4+ and CD8+ blood T cells between baseline and week 6. Low levels of normalized T-cell clonal expansion were also seen in some patients who did not respond.

Its CDR3 holds 19 amino acids, cysteine through phenylalanine. This entry keeps only the CDR3 DNA: 57 bases, framed from base 1. V is reduced by 1 base and J by 2 bases, leaving a spacing of 21 bases between them. Looking up the germline V gene (reference sequence) yields CDR1 SGHAT and CDR2 FQDESV. To sequence the TCRbeta CDR3 region, genomic DNA was isolated from the sorted cells. The immunoSEQ Assay was used to sequence the TCRbeta CDR3 regions. Held by TCRdb, this immuneACCESS table contains in-frame sequences only and omits some clones. Under half of the omission traces to an unresolved V gene where checked; the cause of the rest is unknown. The table for this sample lists roughly 140,000 clones; around 94% of them were counted only once. The biggest ten clones account for approximately 0.3% of the sample.

The V and J segments used are TRBV11-1 and TRBJ2-4; a weak D assignment points to TRBD2 (6 bases agree). This TCR was sampled from an adult with an advanced solid tumor such as melanoma, head and neck, liver or kidney cancer. The input for sequencing was CD4+ or CD8+ T cells sorted from blood, taken in a trial of the OX40 agonist ivuxolimab. At the DNA level, the sequence is TGTGCCAGCAGCTTAGATAGTCCAGGGTCTCGGGGGTCCAAAAACATTCAGTACTTC. Its translation is CASSLDSPGSRGSKNIQYF.